The 6 T cell receptor beta chains in this list originate from one sample, sequenced in a study of beta chain features in type 1 diabetes. Reverse transcription of all isolated RNA meant that expressed TCRB transcripts were sequenced. The table came from immunoSEQ multiplex PCR; TCRdb's copy has only in-frame clones and leaves some out. The sample holds about 620,000 clones; roughly 15% are singletons and the top ten take roughly 0.098%. Material: naive CD4+ T cells from blood. The source is a man between 18 and 35 years old in good health.

This clone was detected a few times. The junction does not match germline at one end; this may be a read error. The chain is built from TRBV29-1 and TRBJ1-4; 7 bases map to TRBD1. Germline assignment: CDR1 SQVTM and CDR2 ANQGSEA. The CDR3 loop spans 10 amino acids. The CDR3, as DNA: TGCAGCGTTCGGGAGGGGACAGCCTATTTT. Its protein is CSVREGTAYF.

This clone has a handful of counts. This chain uses TRBV9 with TRBJ2-7; the D gene is possibly TRBD2 (7 bases). The ends were cut back, 4 bases at V and 5 bases at J, with 22 bases in the middle. This CDR3 is built from 16 residues. Germline CDR1 and CDR2: SGDLS and YYNGEE. The CDR3 DNA reads TGTGCCAGCAGCCTCGCGGTTTGGGGGGGCATCCACGAGCAGTACTTC. It translates to CASSLAVWGGIHEQYF.

The chain has TRBV25-1 and TRBJ1-3, with 7 bases aligning to TRBD1. The length of the CDR3 is 15 residues. V shed 1 base and J 3 bases; nucleotides not matched to a gene: 3. Germline V gives CDR1 MGHDK, CDR2 SYGVNS. The CDR3, as DNA: TGTGCCAGCAGTGAATCCGACAGGGTTGGAAACACCATATATTTT. Its translation: CASSESDRVGNTIYF.

This chain links TRBV11-2 with TRBJ1-2; D unresolved. The germline CDR1 and CDR2 sequences are SGHAT and FQNNGV. Trimming cost V 1 base and J 8 bases, with 23 bases left between them. The CDR3 spans 17 residues. Here the CDR3 DNA reads TGTGCCAGCAGCTTAGGGCCCGTTTCCGGGAACGGAGGGGGCTACACCTTC. It yields the protein CASSLGPVSGNGGGYTF.

In its sample, this clone was seen a few times. V and J are TRBV6-6 and TRBJ2-3, with TRBD2 identical over 8 bases. This CDR3 has 15 residues. V lost 10 bases, J lost 7 bases, and 16 bases stayed unmatched. Germline V gene data show CDR1 as MNHNY and CDR2 as SVGAGI (reference sequence). The CDR3 region has the DNA TGTGCCACTCGAGACTATAGCGGGATCGGTCATACGCAGTATTTT. Its protein product is CATRDYSGIGHTQYF.

The DNA of the CDR3 is TGCAGCGTTGGGGAAGGGTTACGACACGAGCAGTACTTC. Its protein is CSVGEGLRHEQYF. The chain links TRBV29-1 to TRBJ2-5, with D uncertain. The end of the DNA is better explained by TRBJ2-7, so the J call may be wrong. Germline V gene lookup returns CDR1 SQVTM and CDR2 ANQGSEA. The CDR3 contains 13 residues.